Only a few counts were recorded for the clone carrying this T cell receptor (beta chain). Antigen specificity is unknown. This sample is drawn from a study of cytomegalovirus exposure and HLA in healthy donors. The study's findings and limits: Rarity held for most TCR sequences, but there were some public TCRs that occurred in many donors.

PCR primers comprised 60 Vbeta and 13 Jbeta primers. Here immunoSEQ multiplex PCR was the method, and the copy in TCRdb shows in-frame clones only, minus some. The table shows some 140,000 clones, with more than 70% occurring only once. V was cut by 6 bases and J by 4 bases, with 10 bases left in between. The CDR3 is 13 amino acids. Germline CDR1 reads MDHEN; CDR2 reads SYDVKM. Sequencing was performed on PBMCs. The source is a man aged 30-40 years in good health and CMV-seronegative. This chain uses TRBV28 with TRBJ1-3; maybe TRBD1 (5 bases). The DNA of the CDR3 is TGTGCCAGCAGAGATGGGGGGGGAAACACCATATATTTT. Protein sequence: CASRDGGGNTIYF.